Presented here are 12 T cell receptor beta chains from one specimen sequenced in a study of T cell responses to AZD1222 COVID-19 vaccine. Libraries were prepared by immunoSEQ multiplex PCR; TCRdb keeps only in-frame clonotypes and omits some of them. This table holds 200,000 or so clones, roughly 93% found once. The source was peripheral blood, collected on day 0 of AZD1222 vaccination. These receptors all stem from an adult in good health.

The J gene is TRBJ1-1, the V gene TRBV7-2; D may be TRBD1 (5 bases). CDR1 SGHTA and CDR2 FQGNSA come from the germline V gene. The CDR3 loop spans 14 amino acids. Trimming removed 2 bases from V and 4 bases from J, with 11 bases in between. This CDR3 is CASSLRGSFTEAFF. The CDR3 coding sequence is TGTGCCAGCAGCTTAAGGGGCTCTTTCACTGAAGCTTTCTTT.

This clone was counted only a few times. The gene calls are TRBV5-1 and TRBJ1-2, with 7 bases that match TRBD1. V shed 4 bases, J shed 0 bases, and the junction held 6 bases outside the gene matches. Germline V lookup: CDR1 SGHRS, CDR2 YFSETQ. The CDR3 runs to 15 residues. CDR3 amino acids: CASSRGTASNYGYTF. In DNA, the CDR3 is TGCGCCAGCAGCCGGGGGACAGCCTCTAACTATGGCTACACCTTC.

The J gene is TRBJ1-2, the V gene TRBV7-9; the D gene is possibly TRBD1 (5 bases). This CDR3 region has 15 residues. CDR1 is SEHNR, CDR2 FQNEAQ, per germline (reference sequence). V was cut by 5 bases and J by 7 bases, with 20 bases left in between. The CDR3 loop is CASSPLVGGVFGYTF. The DNA of the CDR3 is TGTGCCAGCAGCCCTCTCGTGGGGGGGGTTTTTGGCTACACCTTC.

V and J are TRBV6-5 and TRBJ1-6, with D hard to call. Germline V gene data show CDR1 as MNHEY and CDR2 as SVGAGI. The CDR3 runs 15 residues. V lost 4 bases to trimming and J lost 7 bases, with 14 bases between them. The chain's CDR3 is CASSSATDSNSPLHF. As DNA, the CDR3 is TGTGCCAGCAGTTCAGCGACTGATAGCAATTCACCCCTCCACTTT.

This clone showed up just once. The CDR3 region has the DNA TGTGCCAGCTCAGAGGACCCACCCAAAACCCAGTACTTC. The encoded protein is CASSEDPPKTQYF. This chain joins TRBV18 and TRBJ2-5, with unresolved D. The germline gives CDR1 KGHSH, CDR2 LQKENI. The germline V and J ends were trimmed by 5 bases and 8 bases, with 15 bases remaining between them. The length of the CDR3 is 13 residues.

The V gene is TRBV19, the J gene TRBJ2-1; possible D gene TRBD1, 6 bases. Trimming removed 10 bases at V and 5 bases at J, with 15 bases between. The CDR3 runs to 13 residues. Germline V lookup: CDR1 LNHDA, CDR2 SQIVND (reference sequence). The CDR3 sequence is CATTGQGNNEQFF. The CDR3 DNA follows: TGTGCCACCACGGGGCAGGGGAACAATGAGCAGTTCTTC.

The chain combines TRBV5-1 with TRBJ1-5; the D gene is possibly TRBD1 (6 bases). Germline assignment: CDR1 SGHRS and CDR2 YFSETQ. This CDR3 is 14 amino acids long. Trimming took off 4 bases at V and 3 bases at J, with 11 bases between the two ends. CDR3 residues: CASSPGQFNQPQHF. The CDR3 nucleotides read TGCGCCAGCAGCCCGGGACAATTCAATCAGCCCCAGCATTTT.

As DNA, the CDR3 is TGTGCCAGCAGTCCACAGGGGGTCGGGGAGCTGTTTTTT. Encoded protein: CASSPQGVGELFF. J is TRBJ2-2 and V is TRBV12-3 or TRBV12-4; TRBD1 matches at 8 bases. The CDR3 is made up of 13 amino acids. The ends lost 5 bases at V and 7 bases at J; junction bases unmatched: 3.

The rearrangement links TRBV21-1 to TRBJ1-6; the D call in the table, TRBD1, was not verified against the DNA. TRBV21-1 is described as a pseudogene. This CDR3 has 17 amino acids. CDR3 bases: TGTGCCAGCAGCAAAATCCCCAGGGTAGGGTATAATTCACCCCTCCACTTT. Translation: CASSKIPRVGYNSPLHF.

The rearrangement joins TRBV5-1 to TRBJ2-1; possible D gene TRBD1, 6 bases. This CDR3 is built from 14 residues. Trimming shortened V by 4 bases and J by 3 bases, and 11 bases separated the two germline ends. Germline CDR1 is SGHRS and CDR2 is YFSETQ. CDR3 DNA: TGCGCCAGCAGCCCGGACAGCTACTACAATGAGCAGTTCTTC. Translating gives CASSPDSYYNEQFF.

This chain connects TRBV3-1 (or the pseudogene TRBV3-2) to TRBJ1-1; TRBD1 might be the D (5 bases). The germline V and J ends were trimmed by 8 bases and 5 bases, with 18 bases remaining between them. The CDR3 contains 14 residues. Germline V gene sequence: CDR1 LGHDT, CDR2 YNNKEL (reference sequence). CDR3 nucleotide sequence: TGTGCCAGCCCTCCGTCTAGCGGGGGTACTGAAGCTTTCTTT. Residues: CASPPSSGGTEAFF.

The J gene is TRBJ2-7, the V gene TRBV19; D might be TRBD2 (6 bases). The CDR3 spans 14 residues. Germline V gives CDR1 LNHDA, CDR2 SQIVND (reference sequence). V shed 5 bases and J shed 3 bases, with 14 bases lying between them. CDR3 region: CASSSRGWDYEQYF. The CDR3 DNA sequence: TGTGCCAGTAGTTCCCGGGGGTGGGACTACGAGCAGTACTTC.